The sequence of this TCR beta chain was determined in a study of blood T cell repertoires in COVID-19. Across the whole study: Italy, Spain and the United States were the sources of the convalescent and acute COVID-19 samples.

Authors' methods: Nucleated cell counts were estimated from reference gene primer amplification. The method was immunoSEQ multiplex PCR; TCRdb's version includes in-frame clones alone and lacks a portion of them. V, J and clone size derive from that table, while D and trimming were established from the DNA sequence. The data hold more than 85,000 clones, with approximately 85% observed a single time. V dropped 5 bases and J dropped 3 bases, with 4 bases sitting between them. Germline V gene sequence: CDR1 MDHEN, CDR2 SYDVKM. The CDR3 totals 11 residues. This clonotype originated in a human donor in a cohort sampled during active COVID-19. Sample: peripheral blood. This rearrangement joins TRBV28 to TRBJ1-2; D is unresolved. The CDR3 nucleotides read TGTGCCAGCAGTCTCTACTATGGCTACACCTTC. Translated, it gives CASSLYYGYTF.